What follows describes a single T cell receptor (beta chain). Its antigen remains unidentified. Germline-derived CDR1 and CDR2 are SEHNR and FQNEAQ (reference sequence). V shed 5 bases and J shed 1 base, with 9 bases lying between them. CDR3 length equals 13 residues. This sample stems from a study of shared clonotypes between healthy human individuals. The study, taken as a whole, reports: Between several donors, naive CD4 clonotypes were shared at a level of around 4.8%. The low donor count limited represented genetic and exposure-history diversity. Generally, estimated richness proved larger in naive subsets than it did in memory subsets.

When replicate PCRs were run on sorted subsets, they used about 220 ng DNA, 28,000 or so T cell genomes. The method was immunoSEQ multiplex PCR; TCRdb's version includes in-frame clones alone and lacks a portion of them. The sample holds 70,000 to 95,000 clones, roughly three fifths seen once. Source material: memory CD8+ T cells sorted from blood. Specified subset: CD45RO+ cells pooled with CCR7-negative TemRA cells. V usage is TRBV7-9 and J usage is TRBJ2-7; D uncertain. The sequence was obtained from a man aged 25-45 years in good health. The CDR3 sequence: CASSRQSSYEQYF. The CDR3 region has the DNA TGTGCCAGCAGCAGGCAGTCATCCTACGAGCAGTACTTC.